These 26 T cell receptor beta chains share one sample of origin, sequenced in a study of CD8+CD57+ T cells in acquired aplastic anemia. Template material for TCR beta VDJ and CDR3 profiling consisted of genomic DNA. TCRdb redid the calling of the reads with MiXCR, one entry per CDR3 protein. Found here are 100,000 to 150,000 distinct CDR3 sequences, almost 40% of them singletons; the top ten hold around 2.5%. Individuals selected for sequencing had exhibited CD8+CD57+ cell expansion on flow cytometry. Sequencing was carried out using sorted CD4+, CD8+, or CD8+CD57+ T cells (not recorded which) from PBMCs. All receptors come from a human donor with aplastic anemia.

The CDR3 loop reads CASSLGSRGMADIQYF. As DNA, the CDR3 is TGTGCCAGCAGTCTCGGGAGTCGAGGGATGGCGGACATTCAGTACTTC. The rearrangement joins TRBV28 to TRBJ2-4; TRBD2 is a possible D gene (6 bases). V gave up 5 bases and J gave up 8 bases, with 22 bases separating them. The CDR3 sequence is 16 residues long. The germline CDR1 and CDR2 sequences are MDHEN and SYDVKM.

In the case of this clonotype: A read error may be the cause here, since a much bigger clone is one base away. The chain has TRBV2 and TRBJ2-5; possible D gene TRBD1, 6 bases. Trimming removed 7 bases from V and 2 bases from J, with 11 bases in between. This CDR3 is built from 13 residues. The germline V gene has CDR1 SNHLY and CDR2 FYNNEI. CDR3 loop: CASNRQVQETQYF. The CDR3 DNA follows: TGTGCCAGCAACAGACAGGTTCAAGAGACCCAGTACTTC.

In this sample, this clonotype turned up many times. The CDR3 DNA is TGTGCCAGCAGCTCTCGCAGAGTCGCGAACACCGGGGAGCTGTTTTTT. It specifies CASSSRRVANTGELFF. V gene TRBV5-5 combines with J gene TRBJ2-2; D not resolved. This CDR3 comprises 16 residues. V was clipped by 3 bases and J by 0 bases, with 12 bases between them. Germline CDR1 reads SGHKS; CDR2 reads YYEKEE (reference sequence).

This clonotype has at least ten counts. V and J are TRBV3-1 and TRBJ2-7; a possible D gene is TRBD1 (6 bases). Germline CDR1 is LGHDT and CDR2 is YNNKEL (reference sequence). Trimming removed 4 bases at V and 7 bases at J, with 14 bases between. This CDR3 contains 13 residues. CDR3 amino acids: CASSLRQAREQYF. CDR3 sequence (DNA): TGTGCCAGCAGCCTTAGACAGGCTCGGGAGCAGTACTTC.

The sample holds a few counts of this clonotype. Since a much larger clone is just one base distant, this may be a read error. The CDR3 nucleotides read TGTGCCAGCAGCGCGGGACCCTCACAAGAGACCCAGTACTTC. Protein product: CASSAGPSQETQYF. The chain carries TRBV2 and TRBJ2-5, with D tentatively TRBD2 (6 bases). CDR3 size: 14 residues. Looked up from germline, CDR1 is SNHLY and CDR2 is FYNNEI. The V end was cut by 6 bases, the J end by 2 bases, with 13 bases between.

This clonotype was seen ten or more times. J is TRBJ2-5 and V is TRBV5-5; D may be TRBD2 (5 bases). Germline V lookup: CDR1 SGHKS, CDR2 YYEKEE (reference sequence). The V and J ends lost 4 bases and 5 bases respectively, with 15 bases between them. The CDR3 is made up of 14 amino acids. CDR3: CASSPGWPGETQYF. In nucleotides, the CDR3 is TGTGCCAGCAGCCCCGGTTGGCCGGGGGAGACCCAGTACTTC.

This clonotype was picked up many times. This rearrangement joins TRBV19 to TRBJ2-3; 9 nucleotides agree with TRBD2. The CDR3 contains 17 residues. J lost 2 bases, V lost 1 base, and 7 bases had no gene match. The germline gives CDR1 LNHDA, CDR2 SQIVND (reference sequence). The CDR3 spells CASSIGASGANTDTQYF. DNA for the CDR3: TGTGCCAGTAGTATAGGGGCTAGCGGGGCGAACACAGATACGCAGTATTTT.

The V gene is TRBV15, the J gene TRBJ2-5; D remains ambiguous. Germline values: CDR1 LNHNV, CDR2 YYDKDF (reference sequence). V was shortened by 0 bases and J by 5 bases, with 7 bases between the two germline ends. CDR3 length: 13 residues. The CDR3 region is CATSREALETQYF. CDR3 nucleotide sequence: TGTGCCACCAGCAGAGAGGCGTTGGAGACCCAGTACTTC.

This sequence joins TRBV7-9 and TRBJ2-7, with 9 bases that match TRBD1. Germline CDR1 and CDR2: SEHNR and FQNEAQ (reference sequence). The CDR3 spans 14 residues. V was pared by 5 bases and J by 5 bases, with 7 bases of the junction left unmatched. CDR3 region: CASSPGQGVDEQYF. CDR3 DNA: TGTGCCAGCAGCCCGGGACAGGGTGTGGACGAGCAGTACTTC.

This chain uses TRBV25-1 with TRBJ2-5, with TRBD2 identical over 16 bases. J was trimmed by 5 bases and V by 6 bases; bases with no gene match: 6. The V gene's germline CDR1 is MGHDK and CDR2 SYGVNS. This CDR3 region has 16 residues. The CDR3 spells CASRGTSGGAVETQYF. The CDR3 nucleotides are TGTGCCAGCAGGGGGACTAGCGGGGGGGCAGTGGAGACCCAGTACTTC.

The rearrangement uses TRBV5-1 and TRBJ1-5; D remains ambiguous. Trimming left V 4 bases short and J 0 bases short, with 8 bases between. The CDR3 runs to 14 residues. Germline loops: CDR1 SGHRS, CDR2 YFSETQ. CDR3 sequence reads: CASSPGYSNQPQHF. The CDR3 nucleotides are TGCGCCAGCAGCCCGGGGTATAGCAATCAGCCCCAGCATTTT. The full variable domain, with the rest looked up from reference TRBV5-1 and TRBJ1-5, is KAGVTQTPRYLIKTRGQQVTLSCSPISGHRSVSWYQQTPGQGLQFLFEYFSETQRNKGNFPGRFSGRQFSNSRSEMNVSTLELGDSALYLCASSPGYSNQPQHFGDGTRLSIL.

This clonotype appeared many times. The V call is TRBV7-8, the J call TRBJ1-5; 7 bases are shared with TRBD1. The V and J ends lost 5 bases and 5 bases, in that order; junction bases with no gene match: 3. Germline V lookup: CDR1 SGHVS, CDR2 FQNEAQ. This CDR3 contains 13 residues. The CDR3 sequence: CASSTGVYQPQHF. The CDR3 DNA reads as TGTGCCAGCAGCACAGGGGTGTATCAGCCCCAGCATTTT.

Many counts were recorded for this clonotype. This sequence joins TRBV4-1 and TRBJ1-5, with D maybe TRBD1 (5 bases). Trimming stripped 4 bases from V and 7 bases from J, with 14 bases between. Germline CDR1 reads MGHRA; CDR2 reads YSYEKL. The CDR3 runs to 14 residues. The CDR3 loop reads CASSLGVGEQPQHF. The DNA of the CDR3 is TGCGCCAGCAGCCTGGGGGTAGGGGAGCAGCCCCAGCATTTT.

The J gene is TRBJ1-4, the V gene TRBV19; 7 bases are a match to TRBD1. The CDR3 covers 14 residues. V dropped 7 bases and J dropped 0; count of bases not matched to a gene: 2. CDR1 and CDR2 from the germline V gene are LNHDA and SQIVND (reference sequence). Here the CDR3 reads CASMGTATNEKLFF. The CDR3 nucleotides are TGTGCCAGTATGGGGACAGCAACTAATGAAAAACTGTTTTTT.

This clonotype showed up many times. The J gene is TRBJ2-7, the V gene TRBV5-1; 9 bases map to TRBD1. Per germline, CDR1 SGHRS and CDR2 YFSETQ. This CDR3 is 14 amino acids long. With V trimmed by 3 bases and J by 0 bases, 1 base remained unmatched. CDR3 sequence: CASSWGQGSYEQYF. The CDR3 DNA sequence: TGCGCCAGCAGCTGGGGACAGGGCTCCTACGAGCAGTACTTC.

This clonotype has a single count. A much larger clone sits a single nucleotide away, making a read error possible. The genes are TRBV6-5 and TRBJ1-1; unclear D gene. The germline gives CDR1 MNHEY, CDR2 SVGAGI. CDR3 size: 14 residues. Written as DNA, the CDR3 is TGTACCAGCAGTTACGGGGTCGGGAACACTGAAGCTTTCTTT. It translates to CTSSYGVGNTEAFF.

The rearrangement links TRBV20-1 to TRBJ2-2; D is ambiguous. Germline-derived CDR1 and CDR2 are DFQATT and SNEGSKA (reference sequence). This CDR3 has 12 residues. Trimming took off 7 bases at V and 0 bases at J, with 6 bases between the two ends. The CDR3: CSVFPNTGELFF. The CDR3 nucleotides read TGCAGTGTTTTCCCGAACACCGGGGAGCTGTTTTTT.

This clonotype was seen more than once but under ten times. The chain recombines TRBV27 with TRBJ2-7, with 7 bases matching TRBD2. After removal of 7 bases from V and 4 bases from J, the junction contained 13 bases not matched to a gene. Germline V CDR1 and CDR2: MNHEY, SMNVEV (reference sequence). This CDR3 spans 15 amino acids. The CDR3 sequence is CASTFMGGTPYEQYF. The DNA of the CDR3 is TGTGCCAGCACTTTTATGGGGGGGACCCCATACGAGCAGTACTTC.

The sample holds many counts of this clonotype. V and J are TRBV4-1 and TRBJ2-7; maybe TRBD2 (6 bases). Germline V gene data show CDR1 as MGHRA and CDR2 as YSYEKL. V was shortened by 4 bases and J by 1 base, with 23 bases between the two germline ends. The CDR3 is 18 residues long. In nucleotides, the CDR3 is TGCGCCAGCAGCCTGAACCAACAAGCGGGCTCGGCTTCCTACGAGCAGTACTTC. This codes for CASSLNQQAGSASYEQYF.

Only one count was recorded for this clonotype. Being one base from a much bigger clone, this may be a read error. The chain employs TRBV7-9 and TRBJ2-7, with D possibly being TRBD2 (5 bases). Deletions cut 5 bases from V and 2 bases from J, with 10 bases between. Germline V gene data show CDR1 as SEHNR and CDR2 as FQNEAQ (reference sequence). The CDR3 has 13 amino acids. The CDR3 bases are TGTGCCAGCAGCAAGGGAGAAGCCTACGAGCAGTACTTC. Amino acid sequence: CASSKGEAYEQYF.

The V and J genes are TRBV10-3 and TRBJ2-7; tentative D call: TRBD1 (6 bases). Germline V CDR1 and CDR2: ENHRY, SYGVKD. The CDR3 extends over 16 amino acids. Trimming pared 4 bases from V and 7 bases from J, leaving 23 bases between. This chain's CDR3 is CAISVGDNPGAREQYF. CDR3 in DNA: TGTGCCATCAGTGTGGGGGACAACCCCGGGGCACGGGAGCAGTACTTC.

The rearrangement links TRBV25-1 to TRBJ1-1, with D possibly matching TRBD1 (6 bases). V dropped 5 bases and J dropped 3 bases, with 22 bases sitting between them. Germline-derived CDR1 and CDR2 are MGHDK and SYGVNS. This CDR3 has 17 residues. CDR3 protein: CASSLKGPGVWDTEAFF. CDR3 sequence (DNA): TGTGCCAGCAGTTTAAAGGGACCAGGGGTTTGGGACACTGAAGCTTTCTTT. Using reference TRBV25-1 and TRBJ1-1 for the parts outside the CDR3, the full variable domain is EADIYQTPRYLVIGTGKKITLECSQTMGHDKMYWYQQDPGMELHLIHYSYGVNSTEKGDLSSESTVSRIRTEHFPLTLESARPSHTSQYLCASSLKGPGVWDTEAFFGQGTRLTVV.

This sequence joins TRBV2 and TRBJ2-7; 8 bases match TRBD1. This CDR3 region has 14 residues. Germline-derived CDR1 and CDR2 are SNHLY and FYNNEI. The J segment lost 5 bases and the V segment lost 6 bases, leaving 9 bases of the junction unmatched. The CDR3 region has the DNA TGTGCCAGCAGGAGACAGGGGATAATCGACGAGCAGTACTTC. Residues: CASRRQGIIDEQYF. The full variable domain, its missing parts supplied by reference TRBV2 and TRBJ2-7, is EPEVTQTPSHQVTQMGQEVILRCVPISNHLYFYWYRQILGQKVEFLVSFYNNEISEKSEIFDDQFSVERPDGSNFTLKIRSTKLEDSAMYFCASRRQGIIDEQYFGPGTRLTVT.

The CDR3 DNA reads TGCGCCAGCAGGAGGGGGGACGCAACTAATGAAAAACTGTTTTTT. It translates to CASRRGDATNEKLFF. This chain connects TRBV10-2 to TRBJ1-4; weak D call: TRBD1 (6 bases). With 6 bases removed from V and 0 bases from J, the gap between germline ends came to 11 bases. The CDR3 is 15 amino acids. Germline CDR1 and CDR2: WSHSY and SAAADI.

Details on this clonotype: A much larger clone lies a single base off, so this may be a read error. The chain has TRBV5-4 and TRBJ1-2; D not resolved. The CDR3 is made up of 15 amino acids. V shed 4 bases and J shed 6 bases, with 19 bases lying between them. CDR1 is SGHNT, CDR2 YYREEE, per germline (reference sequence). The CDR3 DNA follows: TGTGCCAGCAGCCCTCCCGGGCTACCCAACCATGGCTACACCTTC. It is translated as CASSPPGLPNHGYTF.

This rearrangement joins TRBV5-1 to TRBJ2-7; 10 nucleotides line up with TRBD1. Germline V gives CDR1 SGHRS, CDR2 YFSETQ. V trimming: 5 bases; J trimming: 7 bases; junction bases outside the gene matches: 12. The CDR3 has 15 residues. The CDR3 DNA follows: TGCGCCAGCAGACCACCCGGGACAGGGGTTATGGAGCAGTACTTC. This gives the protein CASRPPGTGVMEQYF.